The clone carrying this T cell receptor beta chain was detected only a few times. The antigen is undetermined. Germline lookup yields CDR1 SGHTA and CDR2 FQGNSA. V was cut by 0 bases and J by 3 bases, with 9 bases left in between. The CDR3 sequence is 14 residues long. The time point here: patch test 2, 6 weeks after DPC sensitization. Sample treatment: therapeutic diphenylcyclopropenone sensitization with weekly scalp DPC. The donor pool consisted of alopecia patients aged 18 to 70 years, considered suitable for DPC. This record comes from a study of human T cells and chemical hapten exposure. About the study: There were weekly diphenylcyclopropenone doses to the scalp for patients throughout the roughly 25-week study. Cases of alopecia areata, totalis or universalis occurred in a predominantly female patient group.

Notes on the study in general: Versus controls, significantly more large CDR3 similarity clusters arose from expanded TCRs.

From the RACE reads, TCRdb called clonotypes with MiXCR, one entry per CDR3 protein. The sample contains more than 60,000 distinct CDR3 sequences, over 9% of which appear only once. The TCR originated in a woman between 50 and 59 years old with alopecia areata. Some clones in this sample may be carry-over from other donors' samples. This sample comprised whole blood, obtained in connection with sensitization to the hapten diphenylcyclopropenone (DPC). V usage is TRBV7-2 and J usage is TRBJ2-7; D ambiguous. CDR3 in DNA: TGTGCCAGCAGCTTAGCTCCGCGGATCTACGAGCAGTACTTC. Its protein is CASSLAPRIYEQYF.